The 30 T cell receptor beta chains given below trace back to one sample, sequenced in a study of blood T cell repertoires in COVID-19. Profiling relied on immunoSEQ multiplex PCR, and the TCRdb table lists in-frame clones only, not all of them. The profile shows some 350,000 clones, around 87% of them singletons. Sequenced material: PBMCs or T cells enriched from blood (not recorded which). All receptors derive from a woman in her twenties or thirties who had recovered from COVID-19.

CDR3 nucleotides: TGTGCCAGCAGTGGAACTGCCGGACAGGGGTGGGGAAATGAAAAACTGTTTTTT. It is translated as CASSGTAGQGWGNEKLFF. This chain joins TRBV25-1 and TRBJ1-4; 9 nucleotides line up with TRBD1. Germline values: CDR1 MGHDK, CDR2 SYGVNS. The ends lost 4 bases at V and 5 bases at J; junction bases unmatched: 14. This CDR3 is 18 amino acids long.

The chain combines TRBV12-5 with TRBJ1-2; D is unresolved. Trimming removed 1 base from V and 8 bases from J, with 14 bases in between. This CDR3 comprises 14 residues. Germline V gene lookup returns CDR1 LGHNT and CDR2 FRNRAP. CDR3 sequence: CASGLGEGYGGYTF. In DNA, the CDR3 is TGTGCTAGTGGTTTGGGAGAGGGTTACGGCGGCTACACCTTC. Combining the CDR3 with reference TRBV12-5 and TRBJ1-2 gives the whole variable domain DARVTQTPRHKVTEMGQEVTMRCQPILGHNTVFWYRQTMMQGLELLAYFRNRAPLDDSGMPKDRFSAEMPDATLATLKIQPSEPRDSAVYFCASGLGEGYGGYTFGSGTRLTVV.

The rearrangement joins TRBV5-1 to TRBJ2-7, with 8 bases matching TRBD1. The trim removed 5 bases at V and 4 bases at J, leaving 11 bases unmatched. CDR1 is SGHRS and CDR2 is YFSETQ in the germline V gene. This CDR3 has 15 amino acids. The CDR3 DNA is TGCGCCAGCAGACACGGGACAGGCTACACATACGAGCAGTACTTC. This translates into CASRHGTGYTYEQYF. Using reference TRBV5-1 and TRBJ2-7 for the parts outside the CDR3, the full variable domain is KAGVTQTPRYLIKTRGQQVTLSCSPISGHRSVSWYQQTPGQGLQFLFEYFSETQRNKGNFPGRFSGRQFSNSRSEMNVSTLELGDSALYLCASRHGTGYTYEQYFGPGTRLTVT.

This clone was detected only once. The rearrangement joins TRBV7-2 to TRBJ1-1; D possibly corresponds to TRBD1 (5 bases). The CDR3 is 13 residues long. V was cut by 5 bases and J by 1 base, with 8 bases left in between. Germline values: CDR1 SGHTA, CDR2 FQGNSA. The CDR3 sequence: CASSKDRNTEAFF. The CDR3, as DNA: TGTGCCAGCAGCAAAGACAGGAACACTGAAGCTTTCTTT.

This chain uses TRBV3-1 (or the pseudogene TRBV3-2) with TRBJ1-1; weak D call: TRBD1 (6 bases). V was trimmed by 0 bases and J by 4 bases, leaving 15 bases between them. The CDR3 runs to 16 residues. Germline-derived CDR1 and CDR2 are LGHDT and YNNKEL (reference sequence). The CDR3 region has the DNA TGTGCCAGCAGCCAAGATTTTGGGGGCGGAAGCACTGAAGCTTTCTTT. Translated: CASSQDFGGGSTEAFF.

To note about this clone: Compared with germline, one end of the junction differs, possibly owing to a read error. The CDR3 protein is CANSTDTNRDRAFF. The DNA for the CDR3 is TGTGCCAACAGCACCGACACTAACCGGGACAGAGCCTTCTTT. This chain connects TRBV5-6 to TRBJ1-1; 7 nucleotides line up with TRBD1. This CDR3 is built from 14 residues. Germline assignment: CDR1 SGHDT and CDR2 YYEEEE.

CDR3 loop: CASSELQGAGANVLTF. Written as DNA, the CDR3 is TGTGCCAGCAGTGAGCTCCAGGGTGCTGGGGCCAACGTCCTGACTTTC. The chain has TRBV27 and TRBJ2-6; tentative D call: TRBD1 (5 bases). Germline V gene data show CDR1 as MNHEY and CDR2 as SMNVEV (reference sequence). The ends were cut back, 5 bases at V and 2 bases at J, with 13 bases in the middle. The CDR3 extends over 16 amino acids.

This chain links TRBV18 with TRBJ2-3; no firm D call. Germline V lookup: CDR1 KGHSH, CDR2 LQKENI. The V end lost 3 bases, the J end lost 0 bases, and 7 bases lay between the germline ends. The CDR3 spans 14 residues. The CDR3 region is CASSPTKSTDTQYF. In nucleotides, the CDR3 is TGTGCCAGCTCACCGACAAAGAGCACAGATACGCAGTATTTT.

This chain joins TRBV27 and TRBJ1-2; 11 bases match TRBD1. Germline V gene lookup returns CDR1 MNHEY and CDR2 SMNVEV (reference sequence). The V and J ends lost 3 bases and 7 bases, in that order; junction bases with no gene match: 4. CDR3 size: 14 residues. The CDR3 DNA reads as TGTGCCAGCAGTTTTCGGACAGGGGGCGTTGGCTACACCTTC. It encodes CASSFRTGGVGYTF.

The chain carries TRBV7-9 and TRBJ2-3; D unclear. The CDR3 is 13 residues long. Germline loops: CDR1 SEHNR, CDR2 FQNEAQ (reference sequence). Trimming took 5 bases from V and 4 from J, leaving 10 bases between them. The CDR3 protein is CASSLHEADTQYF. DNA of the CDR3: TGTGCCAGCAGCCTGCATGAGGCAGATACGCAGTATTTT. Drawing the rest from reference TRBV7-9 and TRBJ2-3, the complete variable domain is DTGVSQNPRHKITKRGQNVTFRCDPISEHNRLYWYRQTLGQGPEFLTYFQNEAQLEKSRLLSDRFSAERPKGSFSTLEIQRTEQGDSAMYLCASSLHEADTQYFGPGTRLTVL.

The chain employs TRBV4-3 and TRBJ1-5; maybe TRBD1 (5 bases). Germline V lookup: CDR1 LGHNA, CDR2 YSLEER. The CDR3 spans 16 residues. V was pared by 3 bases and J by 6 bases, with 18 bases between. The CDR3 loop is CASSQDSNRRGQPQHF. DNA of the CDR3: TGCGCCAGCAGCCAGGATTCTAACAGGCGCGGTCAGCCCCAGCATTTT.

V gene TRBV7-2 combines with J gene TRBJ1-6; a weak D match, TRBD1 (6 bases). Trimming took off 2 bases at V and 10 bases at J, with 15 bases between the two ends. The CDR3 is made up of 15 amino acids. Looked up from germline, CDR1 is SGHTA and CDR2 is FQGNSA. CDR3 sequence reads: CASSLPGGAGSPLHF. The CDR3 DNA reads TGTGCCAGCAGCTTACCGGGGGGCGCGGGATCACCCCTCCACTTT.

The chain has TRBV4-1 and TRBJ1-5; D remains ambiguous. The CDR3 covers 16 residues. Trimming took off 0 bases at V and 6 bases at J, with 15 bases between the two ends. The V gene's germline CDR1 is MGHRA and CDR2 YSYEKL. CDR3 amino acids: CASSQDSGRMGQPQHF. In DNA, the CDR3 is TGCGCCAGCAGCCAAGATTCGGGTAGAATGGGTCAGCCCCAGCATTTT.

This chain connects TRBV19 to TRBJ2-3; D might be TRBD2 (7 bases). The germline CDR1 and CDR2 sequences are LNHDA and SQIVND (reference sequence). This CDR3 spans 15 amino acids. V shed 4 bases and J shed 0 bases, with 11 bases lying between them. For the CDR3, the DNA is TGTGCCAGTAGTACTGCGGGGGCAAGCACAGATACGCAGTATTTT. Its protein is CASSTAGASTDTQYF. Based on the CDR3 plus reference TRBV19 and TRBJ2-3, the full variable domain is DGGITQSPKYLFRKEGQNVTLSCEQNLNHDAMYWYRQDPGQGLRLIYYSQIVNDFQKGDIAEGYSVSREKKESFPLTVTSAQKNPTAFYLCASSTAGASTDTQYFGPGTRLTVL.

The chain couples TRBV19 to TRBJ2-1; D is perhaps TRBD1 (6 bases). CDR3 length: 15 residues. V dropped 8 bases and J dropped 8 bases, with 22 bases sitting between them. Germline V gene data show CDR1 as LNHDA and CDR2 as SQIVND (reference sequence). The CDR3 region has the DNA TGTGCCAGTCAGATAGGGGCAGGGGCCGGGTATGAGCAGTTCTTC. It is translated as CASQIGAGAGYEQFF.

This clone was seen more than once but under ten times. J is TRBJ2-7 and V is TRBV4-1; perhaps TRBD2 as D (5 bases). The germline V gene has CDR1 MGHRA and CDR2 YSYEKL. The CDR3 length is 14 residues. The germline V and J ends were trimmed by 3 bases and 5 bases, with 14 bases remaining between them. The CDR3 loop is CASSHIGVYDEQYF. In DNA, the CDR3 is TGCGCCAGCAGCCATATCGGGGTATATGACGAGCAGTACTTC.

This chain connects TRBV2 to TRBJ2-2; 10 bases agree with TRBD1. Germline assignment: CDR1 SNHLY and CDR2 FYNNEI. Losses at the gene ends were 9 bases for V and 6 bases for J; bases not matched to a gene: 4. The CDR3 loop spans 13 amino acids. CDR3 sequence: CARTGQGPGELFF. CDR3 coding DNA: TGTGCCAGGACGGGACAGGGGCCCGGGGAGCTGTTTTTT.

The rearrangement uses TRBV10-2 and TRBJ1-4, with D tentatively TRBD1 (5 bases). This CDR3 has 14 amino acids. Germline V lookup: CDR1 WSHSY, CDR2 SAAADI. V gave up 8 bases and J gave up 8 bases, with 18 bases separating them. CDR3 nucleotide sequence: TGCGCCAGCGCGGGACCCCGGACATCCGAAAAACTGTTTTTT. Translation gives CASAGPRTSEKLFF.

V and J are TRBV29-1 and TRBJ1-2; tentatively, D is TRBD1 (6 bases). V lost 4 bases and J lost 5, with 8 bases in between. The V gene's germline CDR1 is SQVTM and CDR2 ANQGSEA. The CDR3 is 11 amino acids. The CDR3 protein is CSVVGTYGYTF. In DNA form, the CDR3 reads TGCAGCGTTGTCGGGACATATGGCTACACCTTC.

V gene TRBV18 combines with J gene TRBJ1-3, with TRBD1 matching 7 bases. J lost 0 bases, V lost 4 bases, and 6 bases had no gene match. The CDR3 totals 16 residues. Germline CDR1 is KGHSH and CDR2 is LQKENI. As DNA, the CDR3 is TGTGCCAGCTCACTGGGACAGACAAGCTCTGGAAACACCATATATTTT. Encoded protein: CASSLGQTSSGNTIYF.

The CDR3 loop is CASSLTGQAFRQPQHF. In DNA, the CDR3 is TGTGCCAGCAGTTTAACGGGACAGGCCTTTCGGCAGCCCCAGCATTTT. J is TRBJ1-5 and V is TRBV27, with 8 bases lining up with TRBD1. The CDR3 is 16 amino acids. Germline V gene sequence: CDR1 MNHEY, CDR2 SMNVEV (reference sequence). The ends lost 2 bases at V and 7 bases at J; junction bases unmatched: 10.

This clone was observed a handful of times. This chain links TRBV5-4 with TRBJ1-1; D remains unclear. The CDR3 is 15 residues long. Trimming cost V 0 bases and J 0 bases, with 9 bases left between them. Per germline, CDR1 SGHNT and CDR2 YYREEE (reference sequence). This CDR3 is CASSLVAGLNTEAFF. As DNA, the CDR3 is TGTGCCAGCAGCTTGGTGGCAGGATTGAACACTGAAGCTTTCTTT.

For this clone: Distinct nucleotide sequences in the sample also encode this CDR3. CDR3 amino acids: CASSLSSGGAREQFF. The DNA for the CDR3 is TGTGCCAGCTCCTTATCTAGCGGGGGGGCCCGAGAGCAGTTCTTC. This chain links TRBV11-2 with TRBJ2-1; 12 bases agree with TRBD2. This CDR3 is 15 amino acids long. V shed 8 bases and J 10 bases; nucleotides not matched to a gene: 12. CDR1 is SGHAT, CDR2 FQNNGV, per germline. The entire variable domain, with the rest obtained from reference TRBV11-2 and TRBJ2-1, is as follows: EAGVAQSPRYKIIEKRQSVAFWCNPISGHATLYWYQQILGQGPKLLIQFQNNGVVDDSQLPKDRFSAERLKGVDSTLKIQPAKLEDSAVYLCASSLSSGGAREQFFGPGTRLTVL.

The chain couples TRBV15 to TRBJ1-4; TRBD1 aligns across 8 bases. The length of the CDR3 is 16 residues. CDR1 is LNHNV and CDR2 is YYDKDF in the germline V gene (reference sequence). V lost 3 bases, J lost 4 bases, and 7 bases stayed unmatched. In DNA form, the CDR3 reads TGTGCCACCAGCAGGAACCAGGGGGCCGGTAATGAAAAACTGTTTTTT. Its translation: CATSRNQGAGNEKLFF.

This chain's CDR3 is CASSAGGSSEKLFF. In nucleotides, the CDR3 is TGTGCCAGCAGCGCAGGGGGTTCAAGTGAAAAACTGTTTTTT. This chain uses TRBV2 with TRBJ1-4; 7 bases agree with TRBD1. This CDR3 comprises 14 residues. Per germline, CDR1 SNHLY and CDR2 FYNNEI. V gave up 6 bases and J gave up 7 bases; unmatched junction bases: 8.

This rearrangement joins TRBV9 to TRBJ1-4; D remains ambiguous. Trimming left V 0 bases short and J 8 bases short, with 17 bases between. Germline-derived CDR1 and CDR2 are SGDLS and YYNGEE. The CDR3 loop spans 16 amino acids. The CDR3 loop is CASSVGVRRVGEKLFF. CDR3 in DNA: TGTGCCAGCAGCGTAGGGGTCCGGCGGGTGGGCGAAAAACTGTTTTTT.

This chain uses TRBV7-2 with TRBJ2-2; 10 nucleotides line up with TRBD1. The CDR3 contains 15 residues. The V gene's germline CDR1 is SGHTA and CDR2 FQGNSA. V gave up 5 bases and J gave up 5 bases; unmatched junction bases: 5. CDR3 sequence: CASSPRTGGTGELFF. Written as DNA, the CDR3 is TGTGCCAGCAGCCCCCGGACAGGGGGGACCGGGGAGCTGTTTTTT.

Comment on this clone: Distinct nucleotide sequences in the sample also encode this CDR3. The J gene is TRBJ1-1, the V gene TRBV5-1; no clear D gene. The CDR3 is 13 amino acids. Trimming shortened V by 0 bases and J by 0 bases, and 3 bases separated the two germline ends. CDR1 SGHRS and CDR2 YFSETQ come from the germline V gene. The CDR3 loop is CASSLGVNTEAFF. In DNA form, the CDR3 reads TGCGCCAGCAGCTTGGGAGTGAACACTGAAGCTTTCTTT.

The chain recombines TRBV4-2 with TRBJ1-1; the D gene is possibly TRBD1 (6 bases). This CDR3 has 13 amino acids. Per germline, CDR1 LGHNA and CDR2 YNFKEQ. Trimming stripped 3 bases from V and 6 bases from J, with 11 bases between. Written as DNA, the CDR3 is TGTGCCAGCAGCCACCAACAGGGCTCTGAAGCTTTCTTT. Protein sequence: CASSHQQGSEAFF.

The genes are TRBV28 and TRBJ1-5, with D uncertain. This CDR3 has 13 residues. V lost 8 bases, J lost 2 bases, and 10 bases lay in between. Germline loops: CDR1 MDHEN, CDR2 SYDVKM. The CDR3: CASCTAGNQPQHF. CDR3 DNA sequence: TGTGCCAGCTGCACGGCGGGCAATCAGCCCCAGCATTTT.